A single sample gave rise to the 23 T cell receptor beta chains below, sequenced in a study of blood T cell repertoires in COVID-19. Generated by immunoSEQ multiplex PCR, the TCRdb table keeps only in-frame clones and is missing some. The sample holds some 60,000 clones, around 90% seen once. The specimen was peripheral blood. The receptors were sampled from a man aged 55 to 70 with acute or convalescent COVID-19.

This rearrangement joins TRBV5-1 to TRBJ1-2; no reliable D call. The CDR3 extends over 15 amino acids. Trimming took off 0 bases at V and 4 bases at J, with 13 bases between the two ends. Germline CDR1 and CDR2: SGHRS and YFSETQ. Written as DNA, the CDR3 is TGCGCCAGCAGCTTGGGAACAGCTGAGTCCTATGGCTACACCTTC. Amino acid sequence: CASSLGTAESYGYTF.

This clone came up once. The chain carries TRBV6-5 and TRBJ1-1, with 8 bases that match TRBD1. Germline V gene sequence: CDR1 MNHEY, CDR2 SVGAGI. The J segment lost 5 bases and the V segment lost 2 bases, leaving 7 bases of the junction unmatched. This CDR3 comprises 15 residues. CDR3 nucleotides: TGTGCCAGCAGTTACCAAGGACAGGGTGGGACTGAAGCTTTCTTT. As protein: CASSYQGQGGTEAFF.

The chain links TRBV3-1 (or the pseudogene TRBV3-2) to TRBJ2-3; no reliable D call. Germline CDR1 is LGHDT and CDR2 is YNNKEL (reference sequence). Trimming removed 1 base at V and 3 bases at J, with 5 bases between. This CDR3 spans 13 amino acids. CDR3 in DNA: TGTGCCAGCAGCCAAGGGGCAACAGATACGCAGTATTTT. This translates into CASSQGATDTQYF.

The chain links TRBV18 to TRBJ1-6, with 10 bases identical to TRBD1. Germline V gives CDR1 KGHSH, CDR2 LQKENI. The CDR3 is made up of 16 amino acids. Germline trimming cut 3 bases from V and 10 bases from J; bases unmatched to any gene: 9. The CDR3 nucleotides are TGTGCCAGCTCACCGGGACAGGGGAGTTTTAGATCACCCCTCCACTTT. Translation gives CASSPGQGSFRSPLHF.

The chain combines TRBV7-2 with TRBJ1-2; D not certain. The V gene lost 4 bases and the J gene lost 3 bases, with 9 bases spanning the gap. From germline, CDR1 is SGHTA and CDR2 FQGNSA. The CDR3 runs 13 residues. The CDR3 loop reads CASSSDWDYGYTF. The CDR3 DNA follows: TGTGCCAGCAGCTCGGACTGGGACTATGGCTACACCTTC.

CDR3 nucleotide sequence: TGTGCCAGCAAACGGACAGGGGGGGGAGGCATTCAGTACTTC. Protein sequence: CASKRTGGGGIQYF. V and J are TRBV28 and TRBJ2-4, with 10 bases matching TRBD1. Germline CDR1 and CDR2: MDHEN and SYDVKM. V lost 7 bases to trimming and J lost 9 bases; unmatched junction nucleotides: 9. This CDR3 contains 14 residues.

The chain recombines TRBV11-2 with TRBJ2-1; a possible D gene is TRBD2 (5 bases). Per germline, CDR1 SGHAT and CDR2 FQNNGV. The CDR3 consists of 15 residues. Deletions cut 3 bases from V and 1 base from J, with 10 bases between. Written as DNA, the CDR3 is TGTGCCAGCAGCTTGGACTTAGCATCCTACAATGAGCAGTTCTTC. Translation gives CASSLDLASYNEQFF.

This clone is labeled medium-sized (0.01 to 0.1%). This chain's CDR3 is CASTLGGTGELFF. Written as DNA, the CDR3 is TGTGCCAGCACCTTAGGGGGCACCGGGGAGCTGTTTTTT. V usage is TRBV27 and J usage is TRBJ2-2, with a weak D call TRBD1 (6 bases). CDR1 and CDR2 from the germline V gene are MNHEY and SMNVEV (reference sequence). This CDR3 is built from 13 residues. Between the trimmed V and J ends, which lost 7 bases and 4 bases, there was a span of 10 bases.

J is TRBJ1-1 and V is TRBV2; D is perhaps TRBD1 (6 bases). The V gene's germline CDR1 is SNHLY and CDR2 FYNNEI. The CDR3 sequence is 13 residues long. V was trimmed by 6 bases and J by 6 bases, leaving 14 bases between them. The CDR3: CASRPDRSPEAFF. The CDR3 DNA reads TGTGCCAGCAGGCCCGACAGGAGCCCTGAAGCTTTCTTT. Drawing the rest from reference TRBV2 and TRBJ1-1, the complete variable domain is EPEVTQTPSHQVTQMGQEVILRCVPISNHLYFYWYRQILGQKVEFLVSFYNNEISEKSEIFDDQFSVERPDGSNFTLKIRSTKLEDSAMYFCASRPDRSPEAFFGQGTRLTVV.

The chain uses TRBV5-1 and TRBJ2-2; D remains ambiguous. V was shortened by 0 bases and J by 0 bases, with 9 bases between the two germline ends. The CDR3 is made up of 16 amino acids. Germline V gene lookup returns CDR1 SGHRS and CDR2 YFSETQ. The CDR3 DNA follows: TGCGCCAGCAGCTTGGTGCCAGGTTCGAACACCGGGGAGCTGTTTTTT. Amino acid sequence: CASSLVPGSNTGELFF. Variable domain in full (rest from reference TRBV5-1 and TRBJ2-2): KAGVTQTPRYLIKTRGQQVTLSCSPISGHRSVSWYQQTPGQGLQFLFEYFSETQRNKGNFPGRFSGRQFSNSRSEMNVSTLELGDSALYLCASSLVPGSNTGELFFGEGSRLTVL.

The chain uses TRBV9 and TRBJ2-3; possibly TRBD1 for D (6 bases). V lost 6 bases and J 4 bases, leaving 12 bases between the germline ends. Germline V gene data show CDR1 as SGDLS and CDR2 as YYNGEE. The CDR3 covers 13 residues. The CDR3: CASNRVLSDTQYF. The CDR3 DNA follows: TGTGCCAGCAACAGGGTGTTATCAGATACGCAGTATTTT.

This chain connects TRBV6-5 to TRBJ1-6; 7 bases fit TRBD1. The V and J ends lost 6 bases and 10 bases, in that order; junction bases with no gene match: 9. The CDR3 runs to 14 residues. Germline CDR1 and CDR2: MNHEY and SVGAGI. The CDR3 reads CASRPRQGDSPLHF. CDR3 nucleotides: TGTGCCAGCAGGCCCAGACAGGGTGACTCACCCCTCCACTTT.

This chain links TRBV2 with TRBJ2-2; 11 nucleotides line up with TRBD1. Germline CDR1 SNHLY, CDR2 FYNNEI. The junction had 7 bases not matched to a gene; V was cut back by 6 bases and J by 4 bases. This CDR3 region has 16 residues. This CDR3 reads CASRPGQGAGTGELFF. The CDR3 coding sequence is TGTGCCAGCAGGCCTGGACAGGGGGCAGGCACCGGGGAGCTGTTTTTT.

V and J are TRBV28 and TRBJ1-5; TRBD1 aligns across 7 bases. Germline V gives CDR1 MDHEN, CDR2 SYDVKM. J was trimmed by 6 bases and V by 2 bases; bases with no gene match: 4. CDR3 length equals 14 residues. The CDR3 spells CASSLIQGGQPQHF. The CDR3 DNA reads TGTGCCAGCAGTTTAATCCAGGGGGGTCAGCCCCAGCATTTT.

The rearrangement joins TRBV9 to TRBJ2-3; D gene ambiguous. Trimming left V 0 bases short and J 0 bases short, with 14 bases between. Germline V gene data show CDR1 as SGDLS and CDR2 as YYNGEE. CDR3 length equals 17 residues. The CDR3 loop reads CASSVGPHQISTDTQYF. The CDR3 nucleotides are TGTGCCAGCAGCGTAGGGCCACACCAAATAAGCACAGATACGCAGTATTTT.

The chain recombines TRBV30 with TRBJ1-6, with D uncertain. V lost 3 bases and J lost 0, with 15 bases in between. This CDR3 has 17 residues. The germline CDR1 and CDR2 sequences are GTSNPN and SVGIG (reference sequence). CDR3 protein: CAWSASGGVSYNSPLHF. The CDR3 bases are TGTGCCTGGAGCGCTTCGGGCGGGGTCTCCTATAATTCACCCCTCCACTTT. Combining the CDR3 with reference TRBV30 and TRBJ1-6 gives the whole variable domain SQTIHQWPATLVQPVGSPLSLECTVEGTSNPNLYWYRQAAGRGLQLLFYSVGIGQISSEVPQNLSASRPQDRQFILSSKKLLLSDSGFYLCAWSASGGVSYNSPLHFGNGTRLTVT.

The chain is built from TRBV4-1 and TRBJ2-1; no clear D gene. The CDR3 spans 16 residues. CDR1 is MGHRA, CDR2 YSYEKL, per germline. V was trimmed by 1 base and J by 0 bases, leaving 10 bases between them. The CDR3 protein is CASSQVDLLSYNEQFF. The CDR3 bases are TGCGCCAGCAGCCAAGTTGACTTACTCTCCTACAATGAGCAGTTCTTC.

The chain carries TRBV25-1 and TRBJ1-1; no reliable D call. V was clipped by 11 bases and J by 1 base, with 8 bases between them. CDR1 and CDR2 (germline): MGHDK, SYGVNS. This CDR3 comprises 11 residues. The CDR3 nucleotides are TGTGCCGCCGGGTCGAACACTGAAGCTTTCTTT. Encoded protein: CAAGSNTEAFF.

The rearrangement links TRBV5-1 to TRBJ2-5; TRBD2 is a possible D gene (5 bases). The CDR3 has 15 residues. CDR1 SGHRS and CDR2 YFSETQ come from the germline V gene. Trimming took 0 bases from V and 1 from J, leaving 10 bases between them. CDR3 residues: CASSLAAGGQETQYF. The DNA of the CDR3 is TGCGCCAGCAGCTTGGCCGCCGGAGGCCAAGAGACCCAGTACTTC.

The rearrangement joins TRBV7-8 to TRBJ1-1, with D unresolved. V was shortened by 1 base and J by 0 bases, with 9 bases between the two germline ends. The CDR3 is 15 amino acids. The V gene's germline CDR1 is SGHVS and CDR2 FQNEAQ. Here the CDR3 reads CASSLGGGMNTEAFF. CDR3 nucleotide sequence: TGTGCCAGCAGCTTAGGCGGCGGGATGAACACTGAAGCTTTCTTT.

This clone was found a few times. The chain combines TRBV28 with TRBJ1-3; 8 nucleotides line up with TRBD1. CDR3 length equals 16 residues. Germline loops: CDR1 MDHEN, CDR2 SYDVKM. The ends lost 6 bases at V and 3 bases at J; junction bases unmatched: 10. For the CDR3, the DNA is TGTGCCAGCAGGCGCAGACAGGGGCGTATTGGAAACACCATATATTTT. Amino acids: CASRRRQGRIGNTIYF.

This chain links TRBV11-2 with TRBJ2-5; 10 nucleotides align to TRBD1. The V gene end was trimmed by 5 bases and the J gene end by 5 bases; junction bases not matched to a gene: 5. CDR3 length: 14 amino acids. Germline V CDR1 and CDR2: SGHAT, FQNNGV. This CDR3 is CASSQTGGRETQYF. Written as DNA, the CDR3 is TGTGCCAGCAGCCAGACAGGGGGCCGCGAGACCCAGTACTTC.

The chain uses TRBV24-1 and TRBJ1-2, with 7 bases identical to TRBD1. The CDR3 is 17 residues long. V gave up 2 bases and J gave up 5 bases; unmatched junction bases: 13. Per germline, CDR1 KGHDR and CDR2 SFDVKD. The CDR3 region has the DNA TGTGCCACCAGTGATTCCAGTACAGGGGAGGCTCGGTATGGCTACACCTTC. It translates to CATSDSSTGEARYGYTF.